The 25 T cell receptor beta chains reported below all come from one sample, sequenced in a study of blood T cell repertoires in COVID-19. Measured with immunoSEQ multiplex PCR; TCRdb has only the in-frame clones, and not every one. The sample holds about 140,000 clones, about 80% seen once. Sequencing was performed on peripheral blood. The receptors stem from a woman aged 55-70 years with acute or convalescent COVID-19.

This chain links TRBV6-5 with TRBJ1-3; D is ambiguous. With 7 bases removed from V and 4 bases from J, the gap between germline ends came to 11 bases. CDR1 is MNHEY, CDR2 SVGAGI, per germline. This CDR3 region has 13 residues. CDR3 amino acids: CASNAQQGNTIYF. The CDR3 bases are TGTGCCAGCAACGCCCAACAGGGAAACACCATATATTTT.

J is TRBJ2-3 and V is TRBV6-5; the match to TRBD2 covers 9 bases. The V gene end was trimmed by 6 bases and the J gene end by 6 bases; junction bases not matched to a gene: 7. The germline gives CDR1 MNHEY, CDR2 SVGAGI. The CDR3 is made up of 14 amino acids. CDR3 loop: CASRGSGSLDTQYF. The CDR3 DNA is TGTGCCAGCAGAGGTAGCGGGAGTCTTGATACGCAGTATTTT.

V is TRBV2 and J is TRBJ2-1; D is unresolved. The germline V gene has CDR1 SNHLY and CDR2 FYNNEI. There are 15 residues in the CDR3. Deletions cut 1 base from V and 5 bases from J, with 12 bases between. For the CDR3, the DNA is TGTGCCAGCAGTGAAGTTCTAAGCTCTAACAATGAGCAGTTCTTC. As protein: CASSEVLSSNNEQFF. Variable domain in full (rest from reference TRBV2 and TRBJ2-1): EPEVTQTPSHQVTQMGQEVILRCVPISNHLYFYWYRQILGQKVEFLVSFYNNEISEKSEIFDDQFSVERPDGSNFTLKIRSTKLEDSAMYFCASSEVLSSNNEQFFGPGTRLTVL.

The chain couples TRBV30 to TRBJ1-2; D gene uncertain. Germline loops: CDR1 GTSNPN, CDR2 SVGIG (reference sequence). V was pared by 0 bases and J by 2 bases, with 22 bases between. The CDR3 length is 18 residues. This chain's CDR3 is CAWSVIRGRFSGNYGYTF. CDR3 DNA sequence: TGTGCCTGGAGTGTAATCCGGGGTCGGTTTTCGGGAAACTATGGCTACACCTTC.

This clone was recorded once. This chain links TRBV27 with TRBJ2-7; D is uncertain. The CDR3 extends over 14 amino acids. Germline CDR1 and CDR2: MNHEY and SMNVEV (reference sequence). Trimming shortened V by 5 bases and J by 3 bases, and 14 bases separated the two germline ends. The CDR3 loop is CASSSDPRHYEQYF. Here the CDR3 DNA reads TGTGCCAGCAGTAGCGACCCGCGCCACTACGAGCAGTACTTC.

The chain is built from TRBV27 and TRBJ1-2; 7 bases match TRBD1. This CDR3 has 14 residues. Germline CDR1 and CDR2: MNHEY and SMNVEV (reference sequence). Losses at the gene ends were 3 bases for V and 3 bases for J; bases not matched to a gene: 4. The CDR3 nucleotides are TGTGCCAGCAGTTTCGCCGGGACAGACTATGGCTACACCTTC. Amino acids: CASSFAGTDYGYTF.

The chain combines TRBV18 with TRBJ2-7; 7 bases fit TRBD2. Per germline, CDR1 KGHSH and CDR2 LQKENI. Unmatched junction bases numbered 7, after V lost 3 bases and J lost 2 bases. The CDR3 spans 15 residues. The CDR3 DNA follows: TGTGCCAGCTCACCCCCCGTGAGCGGGACCTACGAGCAGTACTTC. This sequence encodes CASSPPVSGTYEQYF.

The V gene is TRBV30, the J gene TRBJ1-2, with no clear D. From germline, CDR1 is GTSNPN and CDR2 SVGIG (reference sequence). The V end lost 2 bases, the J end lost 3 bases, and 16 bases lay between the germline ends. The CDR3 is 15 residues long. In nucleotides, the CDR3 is TGTGCCTGGAGTATAAGCGGTGGGAGACACTATGGCTACACCTTC. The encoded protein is CAWSISGGRHYGYTF.

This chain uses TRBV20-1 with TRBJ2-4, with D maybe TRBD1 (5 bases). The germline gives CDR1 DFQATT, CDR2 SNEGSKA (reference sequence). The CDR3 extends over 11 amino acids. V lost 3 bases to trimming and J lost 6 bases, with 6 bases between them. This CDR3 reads CSASQGNIQYF. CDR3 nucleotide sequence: TGCAGTGCTAGCCAGGGAAACATTCAGTACTTC.

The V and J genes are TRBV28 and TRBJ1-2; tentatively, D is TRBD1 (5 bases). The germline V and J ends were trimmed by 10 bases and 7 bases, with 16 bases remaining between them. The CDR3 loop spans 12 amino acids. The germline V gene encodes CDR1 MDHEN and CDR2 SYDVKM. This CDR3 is CATSTGTGGYTF. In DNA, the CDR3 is TGTGCCACATCCACAGGAACGGGTGGCTACACCTTC.

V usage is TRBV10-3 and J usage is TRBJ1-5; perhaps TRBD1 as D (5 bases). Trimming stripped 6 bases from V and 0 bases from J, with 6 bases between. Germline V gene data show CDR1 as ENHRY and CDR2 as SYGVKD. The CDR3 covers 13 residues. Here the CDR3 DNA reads TGTGCCATCAGCAGGGATAGCAATCAGCCCCAGCATTTT. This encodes CAISRDSNQPQHF.

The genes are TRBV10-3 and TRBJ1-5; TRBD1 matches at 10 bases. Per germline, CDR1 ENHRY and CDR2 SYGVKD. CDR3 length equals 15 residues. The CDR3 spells CAHAPGTGVNQPQHF. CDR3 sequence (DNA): TGTGCTCACGCGCCAGGGACAGGGGTGAATCAGCCCCAGCATTTT.

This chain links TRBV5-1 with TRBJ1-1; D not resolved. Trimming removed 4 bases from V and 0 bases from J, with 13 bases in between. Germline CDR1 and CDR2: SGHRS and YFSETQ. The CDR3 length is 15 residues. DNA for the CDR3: TGCGCCAGCAGCCCCGAGGGCAGCTTGAACACTGAAGCTTTCTTT. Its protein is CASSPEGSLNTEAFF.

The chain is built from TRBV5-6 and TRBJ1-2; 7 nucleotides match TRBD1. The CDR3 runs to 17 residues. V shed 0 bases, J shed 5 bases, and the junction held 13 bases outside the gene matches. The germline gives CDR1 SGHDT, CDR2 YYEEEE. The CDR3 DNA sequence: TGTGCCAGCAGCTTGGTGACAGGGTCAGGGCCAAGGTATGGCTACACCTTC. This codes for CASSLVTGSGPRYGYTF. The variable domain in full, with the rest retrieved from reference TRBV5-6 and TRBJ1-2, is DAGVTQSPTHLIKTRGQQVTLRCSPKSGHDTVSWYQQALGQGPQFIFQYYEEEERQRGNFPDRFSGHQFPNYSSELNVNALLLGDSALYLCASSLVTGSGPRYGYTFGSGTRLTVV.

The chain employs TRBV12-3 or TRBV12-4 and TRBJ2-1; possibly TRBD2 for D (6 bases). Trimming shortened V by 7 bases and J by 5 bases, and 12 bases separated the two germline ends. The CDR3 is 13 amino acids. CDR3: CASILTSNNEQFF. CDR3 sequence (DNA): TGTGCCAGCATTTTGACTAGTAACAATGAGCAGTTCTTC.

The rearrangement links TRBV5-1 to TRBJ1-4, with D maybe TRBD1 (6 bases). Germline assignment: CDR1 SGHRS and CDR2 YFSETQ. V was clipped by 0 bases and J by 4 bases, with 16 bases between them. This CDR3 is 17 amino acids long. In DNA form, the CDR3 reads TGCGCCAGCAGCTTGGCCGTACGGACAGCGCATAATGAAAAACTGTTTTTT. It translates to CASSLAVRTAHNEKLFF.

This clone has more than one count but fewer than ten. This CDR3 is CAWTGNYGYTF. For the CDR3, the DNA is TGTGCCTGGACAGGGAACTATGGCTACACCTTC. The J gene is TRBJ1-2, the V gene TRBV30; a weak D match, TRBD1 (5 bases). Looked up from germline, CDR1 is GTSNPN and CDR2 is SVGIG (reference sequence). CDR3 length: 11 amino acids. Trimming removed 4 bases from V and 2 bases from J, with 5 bases in between.

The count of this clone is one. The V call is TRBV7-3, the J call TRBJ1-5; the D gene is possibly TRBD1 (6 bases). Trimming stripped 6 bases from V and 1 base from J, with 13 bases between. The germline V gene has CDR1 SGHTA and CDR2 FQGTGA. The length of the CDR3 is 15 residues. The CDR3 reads CASRQPGQSNQPQHF. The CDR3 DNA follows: TGTGCCAGCAGACAACCGGGACAAAGCAATCAGCCCCAGCATTTT.

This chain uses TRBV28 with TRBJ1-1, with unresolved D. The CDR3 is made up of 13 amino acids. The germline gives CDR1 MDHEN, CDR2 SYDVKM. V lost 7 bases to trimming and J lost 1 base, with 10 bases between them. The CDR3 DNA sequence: TGTGCCAGCACAGTGAATCCGAACACTGAAGCTTTCTTT. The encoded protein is CASTVNPNTEAFF.

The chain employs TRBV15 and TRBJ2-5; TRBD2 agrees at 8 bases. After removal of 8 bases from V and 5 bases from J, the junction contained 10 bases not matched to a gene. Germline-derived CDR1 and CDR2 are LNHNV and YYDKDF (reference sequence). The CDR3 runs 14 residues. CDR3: CATCRAGGGETQYF. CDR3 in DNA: TGTGCCACCTGCCGGGCGGGAGGTGGGGAGACCCAGTACTTC.

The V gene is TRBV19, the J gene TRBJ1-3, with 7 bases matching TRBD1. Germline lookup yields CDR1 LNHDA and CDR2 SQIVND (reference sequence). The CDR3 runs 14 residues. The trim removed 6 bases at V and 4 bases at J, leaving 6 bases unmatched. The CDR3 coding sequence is TGTGCCAGTAGCCAGACAGGGAGAGGAAACACCATATATTTT. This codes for CASSQTGRGNTIYF.

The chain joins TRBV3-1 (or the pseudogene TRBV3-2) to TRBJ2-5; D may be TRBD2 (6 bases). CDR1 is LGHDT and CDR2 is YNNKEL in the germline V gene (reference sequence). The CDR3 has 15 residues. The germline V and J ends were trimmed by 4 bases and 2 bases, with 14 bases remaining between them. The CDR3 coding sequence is TGTGCCAGCAGCCCGTCTACTAGCCCGCAAGAGACCCAGTACTTC. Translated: CASSPSTSPQETQYF.

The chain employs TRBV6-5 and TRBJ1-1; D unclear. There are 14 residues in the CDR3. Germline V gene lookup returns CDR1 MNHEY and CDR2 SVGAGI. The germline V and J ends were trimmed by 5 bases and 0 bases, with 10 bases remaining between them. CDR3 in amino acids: CASSRPGMNTEAFF. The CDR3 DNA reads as TGTGCCAGCAGTCGACCCGGGATGAACACTGAAGCTTTCTTT.

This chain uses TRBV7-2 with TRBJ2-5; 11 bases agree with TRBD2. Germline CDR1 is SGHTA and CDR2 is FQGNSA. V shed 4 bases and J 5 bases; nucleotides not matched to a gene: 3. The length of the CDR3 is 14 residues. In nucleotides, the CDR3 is TGTGCCAGCAGCTGGACTAGCGGGTACGAGACCCAGTACTTC. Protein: CASSWTSGYETQYF. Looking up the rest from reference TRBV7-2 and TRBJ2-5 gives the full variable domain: GAGVSQSPSNKVTEKGKDVELRCDPISGHTALYWYRQSLGQGLEFLIYFQGNSAPDKSGLPSDRFSAERTGGSVSTLTIQRTQQEDSAVYLCASSWTSGYETQYFGPGTRLLVL.

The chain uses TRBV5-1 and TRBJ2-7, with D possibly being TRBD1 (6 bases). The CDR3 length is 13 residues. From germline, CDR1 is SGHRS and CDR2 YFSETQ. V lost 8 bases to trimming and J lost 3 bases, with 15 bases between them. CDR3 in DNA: TGCGCCAGTGCCCGGGACAACGACTACGAGCAGTACTTC. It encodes CASARDNDYEQYF.